The 9 T cell receptor beta chains presented below share a single source sample, sequenced in a study of OX40 agonist ivuxolimab in advanced cancers. TCRdb keeps only in-frame clones here, not all; method: immunoSEQ multiplex PCR. Of fewer than 65,000 clones in the sample, about nine tenths were seen once. Sample: CD4+ or CD8+ T cells sorted from blood, taken in a trial of the OX40 agonist ivuxolimab. The receptors originated from an adult with an advanced solid tumor such as melanoma, head and neck, liver or kidney cancer.

The chain employs TRBV5-6 and TRBJ1-5; unclear D gene. Germline lookup yields CDR1 SGHDT and CDR2 YYEEEE. The ends were cut back, 4 bases at V and 1 base at J, with 18 bases in the middle. The CDR3 extends over 17 amino acids. As DNA, the CDR3 is TGTGCCAGCAGCCTCCGCGCCTGGCCTTCGAGCAATCAGCCCCAGCATTTT. This sequence encodes CASSLRAWPSSNQPQHF.

CDR3 DNA: TGTGCCAGCGAGGGAGCCGGGGAGCTGTTTTTT. It encodes CASEGAGELFF. This chain connects TRBV6-6 to TRBJ2-2, with D possibly being TRBD2 (5 bases). CDR1 MNHNY and CDR2 SVGAGI come from the germline V gene (reference sequence). The CDR3 runs 11 residues. V was pared by 8 bases and J by 6 bases, with 7 bases between.

The genes are TRBV25-1 and TRBJ2-5, with 9 positions matching TRBD1. CDR3 length equals 15 residues. The germline gives CDR1 MGHDK, CDR2 SYGVNS. V gave up 1 base and J gave up 5 bases; unmatched junction bases: 5. The chain's CDR3 is CASSEWGTGRETQYF. Here the CDR3 DNA reads TGTGCCAGCAGTGAATGGGGGACAGGGAGGGAGACCCAGTACTTC.

The chain is built from TRBV27 and TRBJ2-5; 7 nucleotides align to TRBD1. CDR1 and CDR2 from the germline V gene are MNHEY and SMNVEV (reference sequence). The CDR3 loop spans 14 amino acids. V dropped 5 bases and J dropped 4; count of bases not matched to a gene: 7. CDR3 region: CASSPHRGGETQYF. In nucleotides, the CDR3 is TGTGCCAGCAGTCCACACAGGGGCGGAGAGACCCAGTACTTC.

The chain is built from TRBV4-1 and TRBJ2-3; the D call may be TRBD1 or TRBD2 (6 bases each). CDR1 and CDR2 (germline): MGHRA, YSYEKL. V shed 0 bases and J shed 0 bases, with 10 bases lying between them. The CDR3 covers 16 residues. The CDR3 loop is CASSQEGGMSTDTQYF. The CDR3 DNA sequence: TGCGCCAGCAGCCAAGAGGGGGGCATGAGCACAGATACGCAGTATTTT.

This clone was seen a single time. V usage is TRBV11-2 and J usage is TRBJ2-5, with D possibly TRBD1 on 7 matching bases. CDR1 and CDR2 (germline): SGHAT, FQNNGV. V was trimmed by 7 bases and J by 4 bases, leaving 16 bases between them. The CDR3 is 14 residues long. The CDR3 DNA sequence: TGTGCCAGCAACCCCCAGGGGGGAGGAGAGACCCAGTACTTC. This encodes CASNPQGGGETQYF.

V and J are TRBV6-5 and TRBJ1-3; 12 positions match TRBD1. The CDR3 spans 15 residues. CDR1 is MNHEY, CDR2 SVGAGI, per germline. Germline trimming cut 7 bases from V and 4 bases from J; bases unmatched to any gene: 5. In nucleotides, the CDR3 is TGTGCCAGCATCCGGGACAGGGGGCGAGGAAACACCATATATTTT. Its translation: CASIRDRGRGNTIYF.

The rearrangement links TRBV28 to TRBJ2-7; TRBD1 aligns across 8 bases. The trim removed 5 bases at V and 7 bases at J, leaving 10 bases unmatched. This CDR3 has 14 residues. Per germline, CDR1 MDHEN and CDR2 SYDVKM. The CDR3 DNA is TGTGCCAGCAGTATCCAGGGGGCGCGGTGGGAGCAGTACTTC. Residues: CASSIQGARWEQYF.

The rearrangement joins TRBV7-7 to TRBJ2-5; D not resolved. The CDR3 consists of 13 residues. V was pared by 3 bases and J by 5 bases, with 10 bases between. CDR1 is SSHAT and CDR2 is FNYEAQ in the germline V gene (reference sequence). CDR3 sequence (DNA): TGTGCCAGCAGCTTTTCCCTCCAGGAGACCCAGTACTTC. The encoded protein is CASSFSLQETQYF.